In this sample, the clone carrying this T cell receptor beta chain turned up a few times. Its target is not known. Ophthalmopathy patients all had a Clinical Activity Score of at least 3, a NOSPECS grade of at least 4 and disease under 3 months old. The study based diagnoses on clinical symptoms, serum thyroxine and TRAb, thyroid ultrasound and orbital computed tomography. PBMCs came from around 10 ml fresh peripheral blood. This sample is drawn from a study of T cells in Graves' hyperthyroidism and ophthalmopathy. Study-level findings and limits: Peripheral blood also featured most of the thyroid clonotypes expanded above 0.001.

The CDR3 regions of TCR beta were amplified from RNA transcripts. Primed by the HTBI set, a first-round RT-PCR was run on the TCR CDR3. TCRdb re-called the multiplex PCR reads through MiXCR, storing one row per CDR3 protein. The sample lists about 610,000 distinct CDR3 sequences; approximately 15% were seen once. The germline V gene encodes CDR1 SGHRS and CDR2 YFSETQ. The CDR3 is 16 residues long. With V trimmed by 3 bases and J by 7 bases, 9 bases remained unmatched. The sequenced sample consisted of blood. The sequence came from a woman aged 40 to 50 with Graves' ophthalmopathy. The rearrangement joins TRBV5-1 to TRBJ2-7, with 14 bases identical to TRBD2. CDR3 residues: CASSSRTSGRPGEQYF. The CDR3 region has the DNA TGCGCCAGCAGCTCGAGGACTAGCGGGAGGCCGGGAGAGCAGTACTTC.